Sequencing of this T cell receptor (beta chain) was carried out in a study of blood T cell repertoires in COVID-19. Germline lookup yields CDR1 MNHEY and CDR2 SVGAGI. Trimming cost V 6 bases and J 5 bases, with 13 bases left between them. The CDR3 loop spans 14 amino acids. As handled by the study authors: Nucleated cell counts were estimated from reference gene primer amplification. Profiling relied on immunoSEQ multiplex PCR, and the TCRdb table lists in-frame clones only, not all of them. V, J and clone size derive from that table, while D and trimming were established from the DNA sequence. The repertoire holds some 200,000 clones, roughly 79% seen once, with 9.5% to 12% in the top ten. Followed longitudinally, the Seattle patients had been enrolled during active infection.

V usage is TRBV6-5 and J usage is TRBJ2-2; D perhaps matches TRBD2 (5 bases). The clonotype was recovered from a woman aged 35 to 49 with COVID-19, enrolled during active disease. Sequenced sample: peripheral blood. CDR3 region: CASRDGRRTGELFF. CDR3 DNA sequence: TGTGCCAGCAGAGATGGGCGGAGGACCGGGGAGCTGTTTTTT.